This section outlines one TCR beta chain sequence together with its context. Produced via immunoSEQ multiplex PCR; TCRdb's table is partial and in-frame only. The sample lists roughly 360,000 clones, around four fifths seen once, with approximately 5% in the top ten. The ends were cut back, 2 bases at V and 0 bases at J, with 7 bases in the middle. Germline CDR1 and CDR2: MNHEY and SVGEGT. The CDR3 has 14 residues. The entry originates in a study of blood T cell repertoires in COVID-19. Recovered status in Cohort 3 required two negative PCRs, clearance, or symptom resolution. The TCR was taken from a woman aged 45-59 years who had recovered from COVID-19. The chain is built from TRBV6-2 or TRBV6-3 and TRBJ1-2; D gene ambiguous. Material: PBMCs or T cells enriched from blood (not recorded which). CDR3 in DNA: TGTGCCAGCAGTTACGAGGGTCCTAACTATGGCTACACCTTC. Its protein is CASSYEGPNYGYTF.